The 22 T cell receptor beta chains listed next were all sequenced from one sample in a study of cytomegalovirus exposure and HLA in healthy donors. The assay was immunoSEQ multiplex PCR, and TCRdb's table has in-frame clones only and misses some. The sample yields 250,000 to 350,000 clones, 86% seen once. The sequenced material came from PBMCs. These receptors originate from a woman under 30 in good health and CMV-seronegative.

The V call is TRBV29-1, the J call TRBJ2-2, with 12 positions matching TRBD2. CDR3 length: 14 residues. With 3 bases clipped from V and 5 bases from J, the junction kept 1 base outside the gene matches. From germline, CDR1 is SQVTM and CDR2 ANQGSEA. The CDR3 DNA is TGCAGCGTTGATGGGACTAGCGGGACCGGGGAGCTGTTTTTT. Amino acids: CSVDGTSGTGELFF.

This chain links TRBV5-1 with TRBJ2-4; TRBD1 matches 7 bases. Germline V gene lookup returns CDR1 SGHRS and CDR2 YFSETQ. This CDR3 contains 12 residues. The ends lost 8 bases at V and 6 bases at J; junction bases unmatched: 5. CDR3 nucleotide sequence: TGCGCCAGTAGAGGGGACAGAAACATTCAGTACTTC. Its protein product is CASRGDRNIQYF.

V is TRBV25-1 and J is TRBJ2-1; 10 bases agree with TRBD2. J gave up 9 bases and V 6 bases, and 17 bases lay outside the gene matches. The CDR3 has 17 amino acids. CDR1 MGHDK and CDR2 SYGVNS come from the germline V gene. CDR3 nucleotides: TGTGCCAGCAGCGGGGTCGGGGCTAGCGGGAGCCTTAGTGAGCAGTTCTTC. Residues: CASSGVGASGSLSEQFF.

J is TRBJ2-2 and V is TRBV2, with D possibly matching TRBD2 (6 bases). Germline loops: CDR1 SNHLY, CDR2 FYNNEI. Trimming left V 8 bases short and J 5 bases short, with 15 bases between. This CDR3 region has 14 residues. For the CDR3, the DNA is TGTGCCAGCCAACTTAGCGGAGGAACCGGGGAGCTGTTTTTT. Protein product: CASQLSGGTGELFF. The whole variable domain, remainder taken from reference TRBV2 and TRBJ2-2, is EPEVTQTPSHQVTQMGQEVILRCVPISNHLYFYWYRQILGQKVEFLVSFYNNEISEKSEIFDDQFSVERPDGSNFTLKIRSTKLEDSAMYFCASQLSGGTGELFFGEGSRLTVL.

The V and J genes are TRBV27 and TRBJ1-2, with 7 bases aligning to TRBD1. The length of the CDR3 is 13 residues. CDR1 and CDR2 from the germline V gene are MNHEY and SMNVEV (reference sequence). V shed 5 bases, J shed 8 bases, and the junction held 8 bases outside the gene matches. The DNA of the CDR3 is TGTGCCAGCAGTGGGGACAGAGTAGGCGGCTACACCTTC. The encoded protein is CASSGDRVGGYTF.

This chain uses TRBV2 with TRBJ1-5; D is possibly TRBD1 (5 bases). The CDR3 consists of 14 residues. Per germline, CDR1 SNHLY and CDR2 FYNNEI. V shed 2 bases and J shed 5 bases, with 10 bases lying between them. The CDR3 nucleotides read TGTGCCAGCAGTGAAACAGGAGGGTATCAGCCCCAGCATTTT. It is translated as CASSETGGYQPQHF.

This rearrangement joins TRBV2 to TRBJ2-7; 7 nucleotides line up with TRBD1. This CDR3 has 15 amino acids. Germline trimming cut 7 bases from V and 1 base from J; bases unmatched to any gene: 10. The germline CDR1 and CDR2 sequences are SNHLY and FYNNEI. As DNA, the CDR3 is TGTGCCAGCATCCCCGGACAGGAGGCTTCCTACGAGCAGTACTTC. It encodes CASIPGQEASYEQYF. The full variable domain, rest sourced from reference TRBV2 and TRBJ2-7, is EPEVTQTPSHQVTQMGQEVILRCVPISNHLYFYWYRQILGQKVEFLVSFYNNEISEKSEIFDDQFSVERPDGSNFTLKIRSTKLEDSAMYFCASIPGQEASYEQYFGPGTRLTVT.

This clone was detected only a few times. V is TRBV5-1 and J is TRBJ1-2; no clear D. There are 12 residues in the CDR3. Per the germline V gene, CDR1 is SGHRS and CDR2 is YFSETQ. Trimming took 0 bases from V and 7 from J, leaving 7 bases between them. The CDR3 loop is CASSLGERGYTF. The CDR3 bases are TGCGCCAGCAGCTTGGGAGAACGTGGCTACACCTTC.

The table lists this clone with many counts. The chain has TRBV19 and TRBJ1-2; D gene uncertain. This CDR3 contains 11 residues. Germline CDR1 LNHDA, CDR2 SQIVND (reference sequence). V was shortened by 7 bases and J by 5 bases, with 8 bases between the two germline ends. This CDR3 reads CASKSGYGYTF. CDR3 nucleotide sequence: TGTGCCAGTAAATCGGGTTATGGCTACACCTTC.

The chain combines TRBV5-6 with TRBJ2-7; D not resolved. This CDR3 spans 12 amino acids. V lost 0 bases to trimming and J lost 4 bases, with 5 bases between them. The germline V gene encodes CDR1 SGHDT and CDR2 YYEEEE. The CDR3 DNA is TGTGCCAGCAGCTTGGGGGCTTACGAGCAGTACTTC. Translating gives CASSLGAYEQYF.

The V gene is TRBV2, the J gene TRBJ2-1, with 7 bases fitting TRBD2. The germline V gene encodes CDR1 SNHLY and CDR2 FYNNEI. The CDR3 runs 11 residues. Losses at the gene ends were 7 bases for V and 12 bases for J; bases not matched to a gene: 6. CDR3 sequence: CASTSGIGQFF. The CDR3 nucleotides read TGTGCCAGCACCAGCGGGATAGGGCAGTTCTTC.

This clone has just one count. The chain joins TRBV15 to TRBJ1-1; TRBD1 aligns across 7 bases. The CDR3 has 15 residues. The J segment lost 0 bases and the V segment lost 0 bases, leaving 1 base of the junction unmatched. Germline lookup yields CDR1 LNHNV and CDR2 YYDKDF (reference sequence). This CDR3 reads CATSRETGMNTEAFF. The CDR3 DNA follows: TGTGCCACCAGCAGAGAGACAGGGATGAACACTGAAGCTTTCTTT.

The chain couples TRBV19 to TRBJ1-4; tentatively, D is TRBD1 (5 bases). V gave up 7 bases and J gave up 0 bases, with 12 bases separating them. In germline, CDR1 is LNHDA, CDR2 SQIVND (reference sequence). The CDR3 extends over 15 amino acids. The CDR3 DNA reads TGTGCCAGTACCGAATGGACAACAACTAATGAAAAACTGTTTTTT. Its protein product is CASTEWTTTNEKLFF.

CDR3 DNA: TGCGCCAGCAGCTTGGCCCGGGACAGGGCCTACAATGAGCAGTTCTTC. Amino acids: CASSLARDRAYNEQFF. The chain recombines TRBV5-1 with TRBJ2-1, with TRBD1 matching 9 bases. This CDR3 has 16 amino acids. Germline V lookup: CDR1 SGHRS, CDR2 YFSETQ. The junction had 3 bases not matched to a gene; V was cut back by 0 bases and J by 2 bases. The full variable domain, in which reference TRBV5-1 and TRBJ2-1 provide the parts outside the CDR3, is KAGVTQTPRYLIKTRGQQVTLSCSPISGHRSVSWYQQTPGQGLQFLFEYFSETQRNKGNFPGRFSGRQFSNSRSEMNVSTLELGDSALYLCASSLARDRAYNEQFFGPGTRLTVL.

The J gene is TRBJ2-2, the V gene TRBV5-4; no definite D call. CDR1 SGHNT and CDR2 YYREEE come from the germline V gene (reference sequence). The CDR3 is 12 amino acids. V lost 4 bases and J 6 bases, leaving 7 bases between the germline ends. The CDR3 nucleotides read TGTGCCAGCAGCCTGGCGGCCGGGGAGCTGTTTTTT. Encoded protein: CASSLAAGELFF.

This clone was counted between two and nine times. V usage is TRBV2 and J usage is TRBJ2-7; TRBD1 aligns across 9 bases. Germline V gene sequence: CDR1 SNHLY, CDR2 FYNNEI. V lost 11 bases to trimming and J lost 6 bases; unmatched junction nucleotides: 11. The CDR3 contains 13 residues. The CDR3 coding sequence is TGTGCCGCCGCGGGACAGGGAATCGGCGAGCAGTACTTC. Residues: CAAAGQGIGEQYF.

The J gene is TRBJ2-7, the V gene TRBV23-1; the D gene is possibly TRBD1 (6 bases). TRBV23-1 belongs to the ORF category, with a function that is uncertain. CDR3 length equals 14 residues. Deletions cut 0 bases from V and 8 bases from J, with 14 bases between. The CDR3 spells CASSQSRGQNKQYF. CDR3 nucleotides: TGCGCCAGCAGTCAATCCCGAGGACAGAACAAGCAGTACTTC.

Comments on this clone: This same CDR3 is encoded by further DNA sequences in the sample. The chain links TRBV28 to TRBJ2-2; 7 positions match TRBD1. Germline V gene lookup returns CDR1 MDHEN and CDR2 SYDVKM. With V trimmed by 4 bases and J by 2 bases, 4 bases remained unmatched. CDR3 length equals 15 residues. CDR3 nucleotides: TGTGCCAGCAGTTCCGGGACAGATAACACCGGGGAGCTGTTTTTT. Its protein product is CASSSGTDNTGELFF.

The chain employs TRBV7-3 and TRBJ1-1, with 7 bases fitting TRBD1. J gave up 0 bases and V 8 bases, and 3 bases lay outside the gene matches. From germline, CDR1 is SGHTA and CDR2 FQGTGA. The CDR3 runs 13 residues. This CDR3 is CASGTGVNTEAFF. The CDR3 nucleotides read TGTGCCAGCGGAACAGGGGTGAACACTGAAGCTTTCTTT.

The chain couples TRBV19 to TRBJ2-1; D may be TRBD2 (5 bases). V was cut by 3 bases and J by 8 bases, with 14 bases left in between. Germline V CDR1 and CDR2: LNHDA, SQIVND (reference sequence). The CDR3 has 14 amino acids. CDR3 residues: CASSIYLATDEQFF. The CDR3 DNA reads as TGTGCCAGTAGTATCTATCTAGCTACTGATGAGCAGTTCTTC.

The CDR3 reads CASRADREGRGYTF. Written as DNA, the CDR3 is TGTGCCAGCAGAGCGGACAGGGAAGGTAGGGGCTACACCTTC. The chain recombines TRBV9 with TRBJ1-2; 8 bases map to TRBD1. Germline loops: CDR1 SGDLS, CDR2 YYNGEE. Trimming at V came to 5 bases and at J to 8 bases, leaving 11 bases not matched to a gene. There are 14 residues in the CDR3.

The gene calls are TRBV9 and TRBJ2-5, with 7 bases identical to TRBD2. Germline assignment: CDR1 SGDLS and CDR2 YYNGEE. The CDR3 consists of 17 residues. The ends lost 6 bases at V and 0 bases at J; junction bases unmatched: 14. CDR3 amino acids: CASTPGWREWHQETQYF. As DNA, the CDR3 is TGTGCCAGCACCCCAGGATGGCGGGAGTGGCACCAAGAGACCCAGTACTTC.